The 4 T cell receptor beta chains reported below all come from one sample, sequenced in a study of breast tumors, draining lymph nodes, adjacent tissues. Breast cancer patients provided tissue from their axillary draining lymph nodes. MiXCR was run by TCRdb on the multiplex PCR reads, yielding one entry per CDR3 protein. The data contain 200,000 to 250,000 distinct CDR3 sequences, under 35% of them seen just once; the ten biggest clones take up about 3.3%. The sequenced sample was axillary lymph node tissue. The receptors were gathered from a female donor with breast cancer. Some clones in this sample may be carry-over from other donors' samples.

This clonotype was detected only once. The chain recombines TRBV7-2 with TRBJ1-2, with 9 nucleotides matching TRBD1. This CDR3 contains 15 residues. J gave up 4 bases and V 5 bases, and 8 bases lay outside the gene matches. Germline loops: CDR1 SGHTA, CDR2 FQGNSA. Here the CDR3 reads CASSTRTGASYGYTF. The CDR3 DNA reads as TGTGCCAGCAGCACGAGGACAGGGGCCTCCTATGGCTACACCTTC. The whole variable domain, filled in from reference TRBV7-2 and TRBJ1-2, reads GAGVSQSPSNKVTEKGKDVELRCDPISGHTALYWYRQSLGQGLEFLIYFQGNSAPDKSGLPSDRFSAERTGGSVSTLTIQRTQQEDSAVYLCASSTRTGASYGYTFGSGTRLTVV.

This clonotype was recorded many times. The chain employs TRBV10-3 and TRBJ2-1, with a tentative D call TRBD2 (5 bases). Trimming took 2 bases from V and 10 from J, leaving 6 bases between them. The CDR3 sequence is 11 residues long. The germline V gene has CDR1 ENHRY and CDR2 SYGVKD. This chain's CDR3 is CAISEEREQFF. The DNA of the CDR3 is TGTGCCATCAGTGAGGAGCGGGAGCAGTTCTTC.

The sample holds many counts of this clonotype. The V gene is TRBV2, the J gene TRBJ1-6, with TRBD1 matching over 7 bases. Germline values: CDR1 SNHLY, CDR2 FYNNEI. The CDR3 contains 14 residues. The V and J ends lost 3 bases and 7 bases, in that order; junction bases with no gene match: 3. The CDR3 DNA reads as TGTGCCAGCAGTGACGACAGGGTGAATTCACCCCTCCACTTT. Amino acid sequence: CASSDDRVNSPLHF. The full variable domain, rest sourced from reference TRBV2 and TRBJ1-6, is EPEVTQTPSHQVTQMGQEVILRCVPISNHLYFYWYRQILGQKVEFLVSFYNNEISEKSEIFDDQFSVERPDGSNFTLKIRSTKLEDSAMYFCASSDDRVNSPLHFGNGTRLTVT.

This clonotype has a count of ten or more. The CDR3 spells CASRTRSGFGANVLTF. CDR3 bases: TGTGCCAGCAGGACGAGATCGGGGTTCGGGGCCAACGTCCTGACTTTC. V and J are TRBV28 and TRBJ2-6, with a possible D match to TRBD2 (5 bases). The germline CDR1 and CDR2 sequences are MDHEN and SYDVKM. V was clipped by 6 bases and J by 4 bases, with 16 bases between them. The CDR3 loop spans 16 amino acids.